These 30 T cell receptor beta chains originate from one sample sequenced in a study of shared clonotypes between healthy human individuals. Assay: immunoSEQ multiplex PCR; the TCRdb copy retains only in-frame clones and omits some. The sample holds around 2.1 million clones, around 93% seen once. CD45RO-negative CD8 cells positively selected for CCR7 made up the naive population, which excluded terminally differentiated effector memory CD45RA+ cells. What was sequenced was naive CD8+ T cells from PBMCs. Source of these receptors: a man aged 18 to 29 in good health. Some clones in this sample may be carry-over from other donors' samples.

CDR3 region: CASSLELAGGSYEQYF. The CDR3 DNA reads TGTGCCAGCAGCTTAGAACTAGCGGGAGGCTCCTACGAGCAGTACTTC. V is TRBV7-2 and J is TRBJ2-7, with TRBD2 matching over 12 bases. The germline V gene has CDR1 SGHTA and CDR2 FQGNSA. CDR3 length: 16 residues. The V and J ends lost 1 base and 0 bases, in that order; junction bases with no gene match: 1.

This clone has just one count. CDR3 DNA: TGTGCCAGCAGCTTATCCGGTCCCCTCGGCTACAATGAGCAGTTCTTC. Translated, it gives CASSLSGPLGYNEQFF. The rearrangement joins TRBV7-3 to TRBJ2-1; no clear D. Trimming pared 2 bases from V and 3 bases from J, leaving 14 bases between. CDR3 size: 16 residues. CDR1 is SGHTA and CDR2 is FQGTGA in the germline V gene. The full variable domain, with the rest looked up from reference TRBV7-3 and TRBJ2-1, is GAGVSQTPSNKVTEKGKYVELRCDPISGHTALYWYRQSLGQGPEFLIYFQGTGAADDSGLPNDRFFAVRPEGSVSTLKIQRTERGDSAVYLCASSLSGPLGYNEQFFGPGTRLTVL.

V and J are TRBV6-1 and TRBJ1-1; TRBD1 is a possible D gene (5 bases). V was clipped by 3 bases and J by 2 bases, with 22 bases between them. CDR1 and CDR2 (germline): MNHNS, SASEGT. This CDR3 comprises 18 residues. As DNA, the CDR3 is TGTGCCAGCAGTGACCAACGGGGCCCGGGGGGATTCAACACTGAAGCTTTCTTT. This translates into CASSDQRGPGGFNTEAFF.

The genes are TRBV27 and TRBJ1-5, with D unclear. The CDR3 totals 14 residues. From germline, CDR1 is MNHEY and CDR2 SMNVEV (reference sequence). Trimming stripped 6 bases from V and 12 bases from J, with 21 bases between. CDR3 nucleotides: TGTGCCAGCAGCCAGACGGGCACTCCCCTAGTCCAGCATTTT. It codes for CASSQTGTPLVQHF.

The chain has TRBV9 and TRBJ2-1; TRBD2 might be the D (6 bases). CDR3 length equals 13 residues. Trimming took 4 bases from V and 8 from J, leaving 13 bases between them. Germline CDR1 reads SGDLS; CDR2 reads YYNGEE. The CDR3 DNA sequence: TGTGCCAGCAGCCCCGGGAGTGAACATGAGCAGTTCTTC. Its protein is CASSPGSEHEQFF. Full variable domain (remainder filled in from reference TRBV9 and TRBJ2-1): DSGVTQTPKHLITATGQRVTLRCSPRSGDLSVYWYQQSLDQGLQFLIQYYNGEERAKGNILERFSAQQFPDLHSELNLSSLELGDSALYFCASSPGSEHEQFFGPGTRLTVL.

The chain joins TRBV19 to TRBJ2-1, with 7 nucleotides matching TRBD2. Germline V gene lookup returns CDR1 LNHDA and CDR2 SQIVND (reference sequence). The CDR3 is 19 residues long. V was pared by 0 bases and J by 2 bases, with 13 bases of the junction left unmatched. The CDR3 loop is CASSIDLREGRVPYNEQFF. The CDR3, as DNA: TGTGCCAGTAGTATAGATCTGAGGGAGGGCAGGGTCCCCTACAATGAGCAGTTCTTC.

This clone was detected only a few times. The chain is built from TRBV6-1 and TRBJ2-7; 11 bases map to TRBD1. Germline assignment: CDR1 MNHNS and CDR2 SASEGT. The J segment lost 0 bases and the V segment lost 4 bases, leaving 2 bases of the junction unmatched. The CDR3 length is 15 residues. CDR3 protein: CASSVGQGASYEQYF. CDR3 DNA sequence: TGTGCCAGCAGTGTAGGACAGGGGGCCTCCTACGAGCAGTACTTC.

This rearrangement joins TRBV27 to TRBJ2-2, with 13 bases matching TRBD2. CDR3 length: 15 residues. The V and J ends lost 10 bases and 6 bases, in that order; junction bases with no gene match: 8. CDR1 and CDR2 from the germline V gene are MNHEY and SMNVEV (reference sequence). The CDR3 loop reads CATQGLAGIAGELFF. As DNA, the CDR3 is TGTGCCACCCAGGGACTAGCGGGAATAGCCGGGGAGCTGTTTTTT.

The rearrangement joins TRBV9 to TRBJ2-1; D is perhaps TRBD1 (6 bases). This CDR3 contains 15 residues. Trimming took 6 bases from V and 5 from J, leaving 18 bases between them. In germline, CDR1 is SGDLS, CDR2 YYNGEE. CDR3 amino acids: CASTHNGQSHNEQFF. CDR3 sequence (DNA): TGTGCCAGCACCCACAACGGACAGAGTCACAATGAGCAGTTCTTC.

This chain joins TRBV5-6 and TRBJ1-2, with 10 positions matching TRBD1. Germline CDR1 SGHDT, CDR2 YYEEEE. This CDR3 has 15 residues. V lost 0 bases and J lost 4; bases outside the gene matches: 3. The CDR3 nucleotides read TGTGCCAGCAGCTTGGGGACAGGGGGACTCTATGGCTACACCTTC. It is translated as CASSLGTGGLYGYTF.

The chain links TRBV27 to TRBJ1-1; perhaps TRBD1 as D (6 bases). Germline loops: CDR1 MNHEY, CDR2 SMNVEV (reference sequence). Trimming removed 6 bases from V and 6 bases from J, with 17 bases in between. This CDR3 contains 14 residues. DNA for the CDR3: TGTGCCAGCAGCCAACAGGGAATGATCGCTGAAGCTTTCTTT. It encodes CASSQQGMIAEAFF.

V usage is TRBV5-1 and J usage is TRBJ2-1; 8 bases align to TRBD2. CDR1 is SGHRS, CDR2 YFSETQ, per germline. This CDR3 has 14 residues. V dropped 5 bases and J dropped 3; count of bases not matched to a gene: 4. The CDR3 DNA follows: TGCGCCAGCAGTTCGGGAGGGGACTACAATGAGCAGTTCTTC. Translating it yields CASSSGGDYNEQFF.

CDR3 nucleotide sequence: TGCGCCAGCAGCTTTCTAGCGGGAGGGATTTCCTACGAGCAGTACTTC. It codes for CASSFLAGGISYEQYF. The chain links TRBV5-1 to TRBJ2-7; 12 bases line up with TRBD2. The CDR3 is 16 amino acids. The V gene end was trimmed by 2 bases and the J gene end by 1 base; junction bases not matched to a gene: 4. Germline-derived CDR1 and CDR2 are SGHRS and YFSETQ.

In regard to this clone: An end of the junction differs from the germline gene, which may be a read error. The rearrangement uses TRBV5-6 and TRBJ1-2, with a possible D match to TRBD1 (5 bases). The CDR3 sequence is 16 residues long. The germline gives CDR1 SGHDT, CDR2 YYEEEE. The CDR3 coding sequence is TGTGTCAGCAGCCTCTACCGCAGGGTGGATAGCTATGGCTACACCTTC. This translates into CVSSLYRRVDSYGYTF. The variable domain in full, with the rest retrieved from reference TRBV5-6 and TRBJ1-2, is DAGVTQSPTHLIKTRGQQVTLRCSPKSGHDTVSWYQQALGQGPQFIFQYYEEEERQRGNFPDRFSGHQFPNYSSELNVNALLLGDSALYLCVSSLYRRVDSYGYTFGSGTRLTVV.

The CDR3 DNA is TGTGCCAGCAGCCCCTTCCCGGGGGGGTTCGATGAAAAACTGTTTTTT. Translation: CASSPFPGGFDEKLFF. The rearrangement uses TRBV11-2 and TRBJ1-4; tentative D call: TRBD1 (5 bases). The CDR3 totals 16 residues. Trimming cost V 5 bases and J 6 bases, with 19 bases left between them. Germline loops: CDR1 SGHAT, CDR2 FQNNGV.

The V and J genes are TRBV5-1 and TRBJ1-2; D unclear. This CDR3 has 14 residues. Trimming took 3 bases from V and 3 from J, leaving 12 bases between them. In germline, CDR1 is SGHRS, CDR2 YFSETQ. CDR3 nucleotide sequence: TGCGCCAGCAGCTCCACGGGAAGGGACTATGGCTACACCTTC. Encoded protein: CASSSTGRDYGYTF.

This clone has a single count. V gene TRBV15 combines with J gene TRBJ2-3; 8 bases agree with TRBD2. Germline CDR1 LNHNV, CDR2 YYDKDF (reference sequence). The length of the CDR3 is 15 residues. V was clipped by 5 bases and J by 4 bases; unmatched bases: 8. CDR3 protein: CATSVKAGGPDTQYF. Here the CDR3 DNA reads TGTGCCACCAGCGTTAAGGCGGGAGGCCCAGATACGCAGTATTTT.

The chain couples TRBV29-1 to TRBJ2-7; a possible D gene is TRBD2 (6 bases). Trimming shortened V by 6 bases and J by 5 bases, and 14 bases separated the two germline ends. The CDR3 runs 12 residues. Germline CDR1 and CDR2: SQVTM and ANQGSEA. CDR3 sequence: CSVSGPRDEQYF. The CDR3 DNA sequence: TGCAGCGTAAGCGGGCCCAGGGACGAGCAGTACTTC.

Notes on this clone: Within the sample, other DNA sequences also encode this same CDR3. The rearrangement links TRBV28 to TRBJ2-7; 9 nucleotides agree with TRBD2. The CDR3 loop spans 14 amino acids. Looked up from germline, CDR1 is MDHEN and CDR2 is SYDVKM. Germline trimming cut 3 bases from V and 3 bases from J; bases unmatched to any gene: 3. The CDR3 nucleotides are TGTGCCAGCAGTTTTAGCGGGAGAGTCTACGAGCAGTACTTC. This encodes CASSFSGRVYEQYF.

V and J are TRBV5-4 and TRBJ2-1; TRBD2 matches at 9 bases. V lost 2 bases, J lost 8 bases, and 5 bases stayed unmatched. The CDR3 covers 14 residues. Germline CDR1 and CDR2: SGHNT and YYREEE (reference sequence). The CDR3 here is CASSFSGSGDEQFF. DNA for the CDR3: TGTGCCAGCAGCTTTAGCGGGAGTGGCGATGAGCAGTTCTTC.

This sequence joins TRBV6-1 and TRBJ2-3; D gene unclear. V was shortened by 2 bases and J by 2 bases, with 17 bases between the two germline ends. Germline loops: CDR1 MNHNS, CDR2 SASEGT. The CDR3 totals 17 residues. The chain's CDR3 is CASSELGGLDLTDTQYF. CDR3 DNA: TGTGCCAGCAGTGAATTGGGTGGGCTAGATCTCACAGATACGCAGTATTTT.

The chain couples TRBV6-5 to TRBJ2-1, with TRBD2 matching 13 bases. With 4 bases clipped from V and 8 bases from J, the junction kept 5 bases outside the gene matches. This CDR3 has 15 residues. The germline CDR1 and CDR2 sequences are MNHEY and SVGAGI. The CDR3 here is CASSSGLAGDDEQFF. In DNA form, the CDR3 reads TGTGCCAGCAGTTCCGGACTAGCGGGAGACGATGAGCAGTTCTTC.

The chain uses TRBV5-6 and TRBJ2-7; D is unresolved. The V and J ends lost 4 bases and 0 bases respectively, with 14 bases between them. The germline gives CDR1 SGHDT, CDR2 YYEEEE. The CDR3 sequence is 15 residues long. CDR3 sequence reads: CASSLSSGISYEQYF. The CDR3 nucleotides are TGTGCCAGCAGCCTTTCTTCGGGTATCTCCTACGAGCAGTACTTC.

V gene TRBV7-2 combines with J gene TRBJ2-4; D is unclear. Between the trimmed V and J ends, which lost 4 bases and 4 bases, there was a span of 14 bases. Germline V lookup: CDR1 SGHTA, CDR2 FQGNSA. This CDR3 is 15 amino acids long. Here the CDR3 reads CASSSRVIGKNIQYF. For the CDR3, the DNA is TGTGCCAGCAGCTCCCGGGTAATAGGGAAAAACATTCAGTACTTC. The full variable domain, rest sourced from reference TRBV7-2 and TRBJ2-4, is GAGVSQSPSNKVTEKGKDVELRCDPISGHTALYWYRQSLGQGLEFLIYFQGNSAPDKSGLPSDRFSAERTGGSVSTLTIQRTQQEDSAVYLCASSSRVIGKNIQYFGAGTRLSVL.

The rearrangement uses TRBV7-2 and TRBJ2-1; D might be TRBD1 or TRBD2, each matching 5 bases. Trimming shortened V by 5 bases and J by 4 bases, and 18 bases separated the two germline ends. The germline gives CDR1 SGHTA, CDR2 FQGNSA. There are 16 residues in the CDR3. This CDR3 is CASSLGTPRLYNEQFF. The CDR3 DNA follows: TGTGCCAGCAGCCTCGGGACCCCCCGGCTATACAATGAGCAGTTCTTC.

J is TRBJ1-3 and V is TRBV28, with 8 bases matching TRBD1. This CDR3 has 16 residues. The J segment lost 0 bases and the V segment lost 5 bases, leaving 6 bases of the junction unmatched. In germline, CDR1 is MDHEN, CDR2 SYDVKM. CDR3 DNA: TGTGCCAGCAGTCCAGGGACAGGCTTCTCTGGAAACACCATATATTTT. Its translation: CASSPGTGFSGNTIYF.

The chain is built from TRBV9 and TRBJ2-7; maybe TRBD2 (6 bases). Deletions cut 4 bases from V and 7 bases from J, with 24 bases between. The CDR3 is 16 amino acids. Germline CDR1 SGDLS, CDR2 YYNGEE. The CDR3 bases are TGTGCCAGCAGCCCCGGGACTGCAATAGGGCCTCGGGAGCAGTACTTC. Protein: CASSPGTAIGPREQYF.

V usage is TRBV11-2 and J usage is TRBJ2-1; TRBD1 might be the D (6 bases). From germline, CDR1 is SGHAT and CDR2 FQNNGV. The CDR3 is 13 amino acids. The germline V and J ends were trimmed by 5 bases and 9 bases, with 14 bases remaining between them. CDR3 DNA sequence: TGTGCCAGCAGCCAGGGGCTAGCTTCTGAGCAGTTCTTC. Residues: CASSQGLASEQFF.

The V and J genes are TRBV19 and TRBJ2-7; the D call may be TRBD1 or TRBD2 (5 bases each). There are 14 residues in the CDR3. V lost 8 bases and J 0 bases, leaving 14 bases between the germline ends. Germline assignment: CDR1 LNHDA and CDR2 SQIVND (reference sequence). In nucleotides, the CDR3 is TGTGCCAGTGGCCGGGACCGGATCTCCTACGAGCAGTACTTC. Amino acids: CASGRDRISYEQYF.

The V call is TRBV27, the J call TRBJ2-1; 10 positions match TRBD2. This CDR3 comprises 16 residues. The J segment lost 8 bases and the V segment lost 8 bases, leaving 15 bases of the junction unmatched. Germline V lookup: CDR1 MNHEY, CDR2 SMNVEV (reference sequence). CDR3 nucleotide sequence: TGTGCCAGCGGAGCCCCACCGGGACTAGCGACGGATGAGCAGTTCTTC. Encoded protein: CASGAPPGLATDEQFF.